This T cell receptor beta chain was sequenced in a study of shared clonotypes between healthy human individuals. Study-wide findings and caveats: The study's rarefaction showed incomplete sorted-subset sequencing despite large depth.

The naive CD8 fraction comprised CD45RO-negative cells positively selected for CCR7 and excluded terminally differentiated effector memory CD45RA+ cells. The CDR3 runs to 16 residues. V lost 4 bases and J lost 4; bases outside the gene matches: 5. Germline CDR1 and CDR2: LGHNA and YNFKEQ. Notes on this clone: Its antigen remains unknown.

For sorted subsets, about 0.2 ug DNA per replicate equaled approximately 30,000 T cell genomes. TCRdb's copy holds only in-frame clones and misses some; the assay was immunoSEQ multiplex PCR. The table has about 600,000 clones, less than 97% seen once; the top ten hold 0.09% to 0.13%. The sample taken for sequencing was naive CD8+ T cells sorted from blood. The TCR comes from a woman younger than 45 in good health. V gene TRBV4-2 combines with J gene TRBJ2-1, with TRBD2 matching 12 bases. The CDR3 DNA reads TGTGCCAGCAGCCGCATAGGACTAGCGGGATACAATGAGCAGTTCTTC. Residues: CASSRIGLAGYNEQFF.